Below, 7 T cell receptor beta chains from the same sample are listed, as sequenced in a study of T cell responses to AZD1222 COVID-19 vaccine. Some clones are missing from TCRdb's copy, which holds only in-frame ones; the method was immunoSEQ multiplex PCR. The data contain 120,000 or so clones, approximately 90% of them seen just once; the ten biggest clones take up over 8.5%. Specimen: peripheral blood, collected on day 0 of MenACWY control vaccination. All receptors derive from an adult in good health.

The chain is built from TRBV11-3 and TRBJ2-1; TRBD2 aligns across 9 bases. This CDR3 has 19 residues. CDR1 and CDR2 from the germline V gene are SGHNT and YENEEA. V lost 0 bases and J lost 5; bases outside the gene matches: 14. CDR3: CASSLDWGVAGGPDNEQFF. The CDR3 region has the DNA TGTGCCAGCAGCTTAGATTGGGGGGTTGCGGGAGGGCCTGACAATGAGCAGTTCTTC.

V gene TRBV27 combines with J gene TRBJ1-5, with 7 bases aligning to TRBD1. The CDR3 contains 13 residues. V lost 3 bases, J lost 7 bases, and 3 bases stayed unmatched. Germline loops: CDR1 MNHEY, CDR2 SMNVEV (reference sequence). CDR3 sequence: CASSLTGRQPQHF. The DNA for the CDR3 is TGTGCCAGCAGTTTGACAGGGAGACAGCCCCAGCATTTT.

V gene TRBV19 combines with J gene TRBJ2-3, with D perhaps given as TRBD1 or TRBD2 (5 bases each). The CDR3 has 17 amino acids. From germline, CDR1 is LNHDA and CDR2 SQIVND (reference sequence). Trimming pared 7 bases from V and 0 bases from J, leaving 20 bases between. The CDR3: CASIGSGQGRSTDTQYF. CDR3 in DNA: TGTGCCAGTATTGGGTCGGGGCAGGGCCGTAGCACAGATACGCAGTATTTT.

The chain employs TRBV6-2 or TRBV6-3 and TRBJ2-3; weak D call: TRBD2 (6 bases). Germline lookup yields CDR1 MNHEY and CDR2 SVGEGT. The CDR3 runs 15 residues. V lost 2 bases and J lost 4, with 13 bases in between. DNA for the CDR3: TGTGCCAGCAGTTACGTGGGACTGGAATCAGATACGCAGTATTTT. This encodes CASSYVGLESDTQYF.

The V call is TRBV5-1, the J call TRBJ1-1, with 10 bases identical to TRBD1. Germline CDR1 is SGHRS and CDR2 is YFSETQ. The CDR3 has 13 amino acids. Trimming cost V 4 bases and J 11 bases; bases outside gene matches: 8. In DNA, the CDR3 is TGCGCCAGCAGCCGGGCGGGGACAGGGGTCGCTTTCTTT. The encoded protein is CASSRAGTGVAFF.

The chain couples TRBV7-2 to TRBJ2-1; TRBD1 matches at 9 bases. The CDR3 is 15 residues long. CDR1 SGHTA and CDR2 FQGNSA come from the germline V gene. Trimming at V came to 6 bases and at J to 2 bases, leaving 5 bases not matched to a gene. CDR3 protein: CASRRTGGPYNEQFF. The CDR3 nucleotides read TGTGCCAGCAGGCGCACAGGGGGCCCCTACAATGAGCAGTTCTTC.

This clone came up a few times. The chain employs TRBV5-1 and TRBJ2-3; maybe TRBD1 (5 bases). V shed 0 bases and J shed 6 bases, with 14 bases lying between them. Per germline, CDR1 SGHRS and CDR2 YFSETQ. The CDR3 is made up of 15 amino acids. The CDR3 nucleotides are TGCGCCAGCAGCTTGGCTACAGGACCTTTTGATACGCAGTATTTT. It is translated as CASSLATGPFDTQYF.